Below, 15 T cell receptor beta chains from the same sample are listed, as sequenced in a study of beta chain features in type 1 diabetes. Investigators reverse transcribed all isolated RNA, so they sequenced expressed TCRB transcripts. Produced via immunoSEQ multiplex PCR; TCRdb's table is partial and in-frame only. The table has about 360,000 clones, around an eighth seen once. Sequencing used naive CD4+ T cells from blood. These TCRs come from a young man in good health.

V usage is TRBV28 and J usage is TRBJ1-2; 10 bases match TRBD1. The junction had 8 bases not matched to a gene; V was cut back by 6 bases and J by 4 bases. The CDR3 runs 15 residues. Germline CDR1 reads MDHEN; CDR2 reads SYDVKM. CDR3 nucleotide sequence: TGTGCCAGCAGCCCAAAAAGGACAGGGGGCTATGGCTACACCTTC. Protein product: CASSPKRTGGYGYTF.

This chain joins TRBV14 and TRBJ2-1; D unresolved. The V gene's germline CDR1 is SGHDN and CDR2 FVKESK. The CDR3 totals 15 residues. Trimming stripped 1 base from V and 7 bases from J, with 14 bases between. This CDR3 reads CASSQVVIARNEQFF. The CDR3 DNA follows: TGTGCCAGCAGCCAAGTTGTAATTGCCCGGAATGAGCAGTTCTTC.

This clone was seen more than once but under ten times. The J gene is TRBJ2-7, the V gene TRBV9; 7 nucleotides line up with TRBD1. The CDR3 extends over 15 amino acids. Germline CDR1 SGDLS, CDR2 YYNGEE. V trimming: 0 bases; J trimming: 0 bases; junction bases outside the gene matches: 3. CDR3 loop: CASSVDPGGSYEQYF. The CDR3 nucleotides are TGTGCCAGCAGCGTAGATCCAGGGGGCTCCTACGAGCAGTACTTC.

This clone was seen more than once but under ten times. V is TRBV5-4 and J is TRBJ2-3; perhaps TRBD1 as D (6 bases). V was clipped by 0 bases and J by 0 bases, with 14 bases between them. Germline CDR1 and CDR2: SGHNT and YYREEE (reference sequence). This CDR3 contains 17 residues. CDR3 loop: CASSLADRNPSTDTQYF. CDR3 sequence (DNA): TGTGCCAGCAGCTTGGCCGACAGGAACCCTAGCACAGATACGCAGTATTTT.

The sample holds a few counts of this clone. The chain couples TRBV5-1 to TRBJ1-5, with D unclear. The CDR3 loop spans 13 amino acids. The germline CDR1 and CDR2 sequences are SGHRS and YFSETQ. V lost 0 bases to trimming and J lost 4 bases, with 5 bases between them. The CDR3 coding sequence is TGCGCCAGCAGCTTGGACAAAAATCAGCCCCAGCATTTT. This translates into CASSLDKNQPQHF.

V usage is TRBV28 and J usage is TRBJ2-7; a weak D match, TRBD1 (6 bases). The CDR3 sequence is 15 residues long. Trimming removed 4 bases from V and 3 bases from J, with 16 bases in between. The germline V gene has CDR1 MDHEN and CDR2 SYDVKM. The CDR3 sequence: CASSSPPGHFYEQYF. CDR3 nucleotide sequence: TGTGCCAGCAGTTCGCCGCCGGGACATTTCTACGAGCAGTACTTC.

Only a few counts were recorded for this clone. This chain joins TRBV7-3 and TRBJ2-3; D is perhaps TRBD1 (5 bases). Germline CDR1 and CDR2: SGHTA and FQGTGA. V was clipped by 1 base and J by 1 base, with 12 bases between them. This CDR3 comprises 16 residues. This chain's CDR3 is CASSLRTSRGTDTQYF. The CDR3 DNA follows: TGTGCCAGCAGCTTAAGGACATCCCGTGGCACAGATACGCAGTATTTT.

This clone is a singleton in its sample. The rearrangement uses TRBV7-3 and TRBJ2-3; D unresolved. The CDR3 spans 15 residues. V shed 0 bases and J shed 6 bases, with 13 bases lying between them. Germline V gene sequence: CDR1 SGHTA, CDR2 FQGTGA. This CDR3 reads CASSLTRAAADTQYF. The CDR3 coding sequence is TGTGCCAGCAGCTTAACGAGAGCCGCGGCTGATACGCAGTATTTT. Complete variable domain (other parts from reference TRBV7-3 and TRBJ2-3): GAGVSQTPSNKVTEKGKYVELRCDPISGHTALYWYRQSLGQGPEFLIYFQGTGAADDSGLPNDRFFAVRPEGSVSTLKIQRTERGDSAVYLCASSLTRAAADTQYFGPGTRLTVL.

This clone was picked up a small number of times. The DNA of the CDR3 is TGCAGCGTCGGGACAGGGGTATCTGAAGCTTTCTTT. Protein product: CSVGTGVSEAFF. The J gene is TRBJ1-1, the V gene TRBV29-1; 10 nucleotides match TRBD1. The CDR3 runs to 12 residues. Germline assignment: CDR1 SQVTM and CDR2 ANQGSEA. The V segment lost 6 bases and the J segment 6 bases; nucleotides outside the gene matches: 4.

This clone was found a few times. The DNA for the CDR3 is TGTGCCAGCAGCTTAGCGGTGCAAGCGGGGGGCTACAATGAGCAGTTCTTC. Its protein product is CASSLAVQAGGYNEQFF. V gene TRBV7-2 combines with J gene TRBJ2-1, with 9 bases that match TRBD2. Germline trimming cut 0 bases from V and 3 bases from J; bases unmatched to any gene: 6. The germline CDR1 and CDR2 sequences are SGHTA and FQGNSA. This CDR3 has 17 amino acids.

The chain is built from TRBV29-1 and TRBJ1-1; D is possibly TRBD1 (5 bases). Germline CDR1 is SQVTM and CDR2 is ANQGSEA. The CDR3 contains 12 residues. V lost 3 bases and J 4 bases, leaving 9 bases between the germline ends. The chain's CDR3 is CSVEEGSTEAFF. The CDR3 bases are TGCAGCGTTGAGGAGGGGTCCACTGAAGCTTTCTTT.

The chain joins TRBV7-2 to TRBJ2-2, with 7 bases matching TRBD2. With V trimmed by 5 bases and J by 1 base, 4 bases remained unmatched. There are 15 residues in the CDR3. Germline V gene data show CDR1 as SGHTA and CDR2 as FQGNSA. The CDR3 region is CASSQSSGNTGELFF. The CDR3, as DNA: TGTGCCAGCAGCCAGTCTAGCGGGAACACCGGGGAGCTGTTTTTT.

The rearrangement joins TRBV11-2 to TRBJ2-4, with D unresolved. Deletions cut 5 bases from V and 3 bases from J, with 17 bases between. The germline V gene encodes CDR1 SGHAT and CDR2 FQNNGV. The length of the CDR3 is 16 residues. CDR3 amino acids: CASSHGGANLKNIQYF. The CDR3 DNA sequence: TGTGCCAGCAGCCATGGCGGTGCGAACCTCAAAAACATTCAGTACTTC.

Only a few counts were recorded for this clone. The chain links TRBV4-2 to TRBJ2-1; TRBD1 matches 11 bases. The V gene end was trimmed by 2 bases and the J gene end by 6 bases; junction bases not matched to a gene: 3. CDR1 LGHNA and CDR2 YNFKEQ come from the germline V gene. The CDR3 contains 15 residues. The CDR3 spells CASSQSGQGGNEQFF. The CDR3, as DNA: TGTGCCAGCAGCCAATCGGGACAGGGGGGCAATGAGCAGTTCTTC.

The rearrangement uses TRBV7-9 and TRBJ1-6, with 10 bases aligning to TRBD1. V shed 5 bases, J shed 8 bases, and the junction held 3 bases outside the gene matches. Per germline, CDR1 SEHNR and CDR2 FQNEAQ (reference sequence). The CDR3 is 14 amino acids. The CDR3 sequence is CASSPGTGDSPLHF. The CDR3 DNA is TGTGCCAGCAGCCCCGGGACAGGGGATTCACCCCTCCACTTT.